The sequence of this T cell receptor beta chain was determined in a study of patients and donors after allogeneic stem cell transplantation. A few counts support this clonotype. TCRdb analysed the RT-PCR reads with MiXCR anew, one entry per CDR3 protein. The table lists about 87,000 distinct CDR3 sequences, roughly 5.1% of them singletons. V lost 1 base and J lost 4, with 11 bases in between. CDR1 and CDR2 from the germline V gene are SEHNR and FQNEAQ (reference sequence). The CDR3 loop spans 15 amino acids. This clonotype originated in a human donor who was either an allogeneic HSCT recipient or a stem cell or donor lymphocyte infusion donor (not recorded which). It is not recorded whose cells these are; they may come from a transplant donor. Specimen: blood, either unsorted or a sorted T cell fraction (not recorded which). The gene calls are TRBV7-9 and TRBJ1-5, with D unclear. DNA of the CDR3: TGTGCCAGCAGCTTAGACGGGTGGGGTAATCAGCCCCAGCATTTT. Residues: CASSLDGWGNQPQHF.